This entry lists 14 T cell receptor beta chains sequenced from one sample in a study of regulatory dendritic cells for organ transplantation. CFSE-labeled sorted T cells met regulatory or mature dendritic cells for over 4 days. This table comes from immunoSEQ multiplex PCR, and its TCRdb copy is limited to in-frame clones, with some not included. This table has under 15,000 clones, 75% to 80% appearing once. No antigen is known for these receptors. Sequencing was done on a sample of naive CD8+ T cells from blood cultured with regulatory dendritic cells. The subset was: CD45RA+ naive T cells. The receptors were sampled from a human donor in good health.

The CDR3 region has the DNA TGCGCCAGCAGCAAAGAGCGGGGGGGCCTTAATGAGCAGTTCTTC. It translates to CASSKERGGLNEQFF. The chain recombines TRBV5-1 with TRBJ2-1; 10 bases are shared with TRBD2. This CDR3 has 15 residues. V trimming: 4 bases; J trimming: 7 bases; junction bases outside the gene matches: 8. The germline CDR1 and CDR2 sequences are SGHRS and YFSETQ.

The chain carries TRBV7-8 and TRBJ2-5; 7 bases are shared with TRBD2. The CDR3 runs 17 residues. Germline CDR1 reads SGHVS; CDR2 reads FQNEAQ. The V and J ends lost 4 bases and 5 bases, in that order; junction bases with no gene match: 16. In nucleotides, the CDR3 is TGTGCCAGCAGCTCAAGCAAATTCGGCCTGGGAGGGGAGACCCAGTACTTC. Encoded protein: CASSSSKFGLGGETQYF.

CDR3: CASSLRGVYEQYF. CDR3 sequence (DNA): TGTGCCAGCAGTTTACGGGGGGTCTACGAGCAGTACTTC. The gene calls are TRBV27 and TRBJ2-7; TRBD2 matches at 7 bases. J was trimmed by 3 bases and V by 2 bases; bases with no gene match: 1. The germline V gene has CDR1 MNHEY and CDR2 SMNVEV (reference sequence). The CDR3 has 13 amino acids.

The J gene is TRBJ2-7, the V gene TRBV6-1, with TRBD2 matching 8 bases. The CDR3 is 13 amino acids. Germline CDR1 reads MNHNS; CDR2 reads SASEGT. V lost 7 bases to trimming and J lost 0 bases; unmatched junction nucleotides: 2. CDR3 sequence (DNA): TGTGCCAGCATAGCGGGGCCCTCCTACGAGCAGTACTTC. Translating it yields CASIAGPSYEQYF.

The J gene is TRBJ2-2, the V gene TRBV27; D is perhaps TRBD1 (5 bases). The germline V gene has CDR1 MNHEY and CDR2 SMNVEV (reference sequence). Trimming removed 1 base at V and 3 bases at J, with 6 bases between. The CDR3 runs 14 residues. This CDR3 is CASSLLTDTGELFF. DNA for the CDR3: TGTGCCAGCAGTTTATTGACAGACACCGGGGAGCTGTTTTTT.

This clone was recorded a few times. The rearrangement uses TRBV7-2 and TRBJ1-2; perhaps TRBD1 as D (6 bases). The germline V gene has CDR1 SGHTA and CDR2 FQGNSA. Trimming took off 3 bases at V and 2 bases at J, with 13 bases between the two ends. The CDR3 consists of 15 residues. Here the CDR3 reads CASSFYGGGNYGYTF. CDR3 nucleotide sequence: TGTGCCAGCAGCTTTTATGGCGGGGGCAACTATGGCTACACCTTC. The full variable domain, in which reference TRBV7-2 and TRBJ1-2 provide the parts outside the CDR3, is GAGVSQSPSNKVTEKGKDVELRCDPISGHTALYWYRQSLGQGLEFLIYFQGNSAPDKSGLPSDRFSAERTGGSVSTLTIQRTQQEDSAVYLCASSFYGGGNYGYTFGSGTRLTVV.

The sample holds a few counts of this clone. V gene TRBV11-3 combines with J gene TRBJ1-1, with a tentative D call TRBD1 (6 bases). This CDR3 is 16 amino acids long. CDR1 is SGHNT and CDR2 is YENEEA in the germline V gene. V was clipped by 5 bases and J by 3 bases, with 19 bases between them. The CDR3 loop is CASSPWDTGLDTEAFF. CDR3 sequence (DNA): TGTGCCAGCAGCCCTTGGGATACAGGGCTCGACACTGAAGCTTTCTTT.

This clone was detected a few times. V is TRBV11-3 and J is TRBJ1-1, with 9 bases that match TRBD1. The CDR3 extends over 17 amino acids. V shed 0 bases, J shed 0 bases, and the junction held 5 bases outside the gene matches. Germline assignment: CDR1 SGHNT and CDR2 YENEEA. The CDR3 bases are TGTGCCAGCAGCTTAGAGACAGGGGGACCCATGAACACTGAAGCTTTCTTT. Residues: CASSLETGGPMNTEAFF.

The gene calls are TRBV4-1 and TRBJ2-7, with TRBD1 as a possible D gene (6 bases). The CDR3 sequence is 13 residues long. The germline CDR1 and CDR2 sequences are MGHRA and YSYEKL. V was pared by 3 bases and J by 3 bases, with 9 bases between. The CDR3 DNA follows: TGCGCCAGCAGCCATAACAGGGACTACGAGCAGTACTTC. Translating gives CASSHNRDYEQYF.

The rearrangement uses TRBV7-9 and TRBJ2-3, with TRBD2 matching 11 bases. The CDR3 is made up of 17 amino acids. Germline V CDR1 and CDR2: SEHNR, FQNEAQ (reference sequence). The V segment lost 3 bases and the J segment 2 bases; nucleotides outside the gene matches: 7. The CDR3 sequence: CASSFPASGGFTDTQYF. The CDR3 nucleotides read TGTGCCAGCAGCTTCCCGGCTAGCGGGGGGTTCACAGATACGCAGTATTTT.

The rearrangement uses TRBV6-1 and TRBJ2-2, with 9 nucleotides matching TRBD1. The CDR3 contains 12 residues. Germline trimming cut 11 bases from V and 6 bases from J; bases unmatched to any gene: 4. CDR1 and CDR2 from the germline V gene are MNHNS and SASEGT. CDR3 nucleotide sequence: TGTGCCGGTAGACAGGGGGCCGGGGAGCTGTTTTTT. Translation: CAGRQGAGELFF.

The chain carries TRBV4-3 and TRBJ1-4, with 8 bases identical to TRBD1. V was pared by 4 bases and J by 0 bases, with 7 bases of the junction left unmatched. Germline CDR1 LGHNA, CDR2 YSLEER. The CDR3 is 17 amino acids. The CDR3 DNA sequence: TGCGCCAGCAGCCTGGACAGGGATGGTCCAACTAATGAAAAACTGTTTTTT. Its protein product is CASSLDRDGPTNEKLFF.

This chain links TRBV21-1 with TRBJ2-7; the listed D gene, TRBD2, was not tested against the DNA. TRBV21-1 is a known pseudogene. The CDR3 is 15 residues long. CDR3 loop: CAHAEGGGTSYEQYF. Written as DNA, the CDR3 is TGTGCCCACGCCGAGGGCGGGGGGACTTCCTACGAGCAGTACTTC.

Here the CDR3 reads CASSHGAGGRTGELFF. The DNA for the CDR3 is TGTGCCAGCAGCCACGGGGCAGGGGGTCGCACCGGGGAGCTGTTTTTT. The gene calls are TRBV7-9 and TRBJ2-2; 7 bases match TRBD1. The J segment lost 4 bases and the V segment lost 5 bases, leaving 10 bases of the junction unmatched. The CDR3 length is 16 residues. Germline loops: CDR1 SEHNR, CDR2 FQNEAQ (reference sequence).